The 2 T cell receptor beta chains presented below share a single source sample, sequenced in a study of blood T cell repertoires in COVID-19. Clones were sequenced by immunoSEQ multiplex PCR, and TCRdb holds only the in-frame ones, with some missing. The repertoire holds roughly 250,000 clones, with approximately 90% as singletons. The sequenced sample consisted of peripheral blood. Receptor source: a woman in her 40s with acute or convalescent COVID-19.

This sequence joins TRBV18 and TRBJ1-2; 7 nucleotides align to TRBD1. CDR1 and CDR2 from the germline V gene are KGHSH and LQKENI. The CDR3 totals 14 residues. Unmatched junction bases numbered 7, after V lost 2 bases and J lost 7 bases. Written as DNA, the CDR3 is TGTGCCAGCTCACCATCCGGGACAGAGGGTGGCTACACCTTC. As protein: CASSPSGTEGGYTF.

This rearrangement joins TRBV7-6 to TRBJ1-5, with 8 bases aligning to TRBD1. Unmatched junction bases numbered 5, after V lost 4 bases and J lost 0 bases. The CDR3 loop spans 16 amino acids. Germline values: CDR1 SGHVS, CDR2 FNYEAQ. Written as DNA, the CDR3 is TGTGCCAGCAGCTCAGGACAGGGAGGTAGCAATCAGCCCCAGCATTTT. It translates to CASSSGQGGSNQPQHF. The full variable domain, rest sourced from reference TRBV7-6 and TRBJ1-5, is GAGVSQSPRYKVTKRGQDVALRCDPISGHVSLYWYRQALGQGPEFLTYFNYEAQQDKSGLPNDRFSAERPEGSISTLTIQRTEQRDSAMYRCASSSGQGGSNQPQHFGDGTRLSIL.